Listed below are T cell receptor beta chains from one sample, sequenced in a study of T cell repertoires in aging, cancer and after chemotherapy. One entry per CDR3 protein results from TCRdb running MiXCR on the multiplex PCR reads. The table lists about 9,200 distinct CDR3 sequences, around 34% of them singletons. Input material: blood. The receptor source for this set is a human donor in good health. The donor label of this sample is uncertain. Both conserved end residues are trimmed from each CDR3.

v_call: TRBV19; j_call: TRBJ1-5; cdr3_aa: ASSIAGGRGLHQPQH
v_call: TRBV18; j_call: TRBJ2-6; cdr3_aa: ASSPAQGSGANVLT
v_call: TRBV10-3; j_call: TRBJ1-1; cdr3_aa: AIKRTGAPHGDTEAF
v_call: TRBV19; j_call: TRBJ1-2; cdr3_aa: ASTPAPSGGYT
v_call: TRBV7-2; j_call: TRBJ2-7; cdr3_aa: ASSFLAGTYEQY
v_call: TRBV5-4; j_call: TRBJ2-3; cdr3_aa: ASGLPGQSSGSTDTQY
v_call: TRBV15; j_call: TRBJ1-2; cdr3_aa: ATSRDLPGAGGYT
v_call: TRBV5-6; j_call: TRBJ2-3; cdr3_aa: ASSWTSGGPTDTQY
v_call: TRBV6-5; j_call: TRBJ1-1; cdr3_aa: ASSAPGGGTEAF
v_call: TRBV6-5; j_call: TRBJ2-1; cdr3_aa: ASSYSNRAYNEQF
v_call: TRBV30; j_call: TRBJ1-2; cdr3_aa: ACETGTHGYT
v_call: TRBV9; j_call: TRBJ2-2; cdr3_aa: ASSVQGDVQTGELF
v_call: TRBV7-6; j_call: TRBJ1-4; cdr3_aa: ASSLEAGGEKLF
v_call: TRBV7-9; j_call: TRBJ2-5; cdr3_aa: ASSLKEDRYQETQY
v_call: TRBV6-6; j_call: TRBJ1-2; cdr3_aa: ASRPAGSGYT
v_call: TRBV19; j_call: TRBJ2-5; cdr3_aa: ASNNGPEETQY
v_call: TRBV6-5; j_call: TRBJ1-5; cdr3_aa: ASRRQGRFQPQH
v_call: TRBV6-1; j_call: TRBJ1-1; cdr3_aa: ASSEALPAVNTEAF
v_call: TRBV5-6; j_call: TRBJ2-5; cdr3_aa: ASSWGIGGQETQY
v_call: TRBV6-1; j_call: TRBJ1-2; cdr3_aa: ASSETGELGYT
v_call: TRBV6-1; j_call: TRBJ2-1; cdr3_aa: ASSERGTVLDEQF
v_call: TRBV7-6; j_call: TRBJ2-5; cdr3_aa: ASSPALSYQETQY
v_call: TRBV20-1; j_call: TRBJ2-7; cdr3_aa: SAVLAGGLFRDEQY
v_call: TRBV6-1; j_call: TRBJ1-5; cdr3_aa: ASRRGQMNQPQH
v_call: TRBV6-5; j_call: TRBJ1-3; cdr3_aa: ASSGTVRSGNTIY
v_call: TRBV6-2/TRBV6-3; j_call: TRBJ1-2; cdr3_aa: ASSYGRGGYGYT
v_call: TRBV18; j_call: TRBJ1-2; cdr3_aa: ASSPLQPGQGTDGYT
v_call: TRBV6-1; j_call: TRBJ2-7; cdr3_aa: ASSEHDPYEQY
v_call: TRBV6-5; j_call: TRBJ1-1; cdr3_aa: ASSYSSNTEAF